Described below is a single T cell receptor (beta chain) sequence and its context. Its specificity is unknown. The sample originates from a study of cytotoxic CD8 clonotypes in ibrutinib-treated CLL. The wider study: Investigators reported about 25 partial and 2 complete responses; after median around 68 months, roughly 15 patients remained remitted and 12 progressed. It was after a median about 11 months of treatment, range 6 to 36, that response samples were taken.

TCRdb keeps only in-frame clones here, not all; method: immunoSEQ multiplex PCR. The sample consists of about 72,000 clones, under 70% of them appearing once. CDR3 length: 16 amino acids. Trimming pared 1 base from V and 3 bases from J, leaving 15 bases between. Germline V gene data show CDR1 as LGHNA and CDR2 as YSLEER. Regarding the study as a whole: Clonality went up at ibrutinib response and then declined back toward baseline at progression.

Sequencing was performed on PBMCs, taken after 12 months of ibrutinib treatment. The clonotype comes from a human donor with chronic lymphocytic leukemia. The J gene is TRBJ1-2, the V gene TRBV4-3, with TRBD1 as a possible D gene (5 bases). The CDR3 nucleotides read TGCGCCAGCAGCCAAGTTAGTACAGTGGGGCACTATGGCTACACCTTC. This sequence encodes CASSQVSTVGHYGYTF.